The 31 T cell receptor beta chains reported below all come from one sample, sequenced in a study of T cell repertoires in cytomegalovirus infection. A single record per CDR3 protein comes from TCRdb applying MiXCR to the reads. The sample lists 150,000 to 180,000 distinct CDR3 sequences; around 24% were seen once. Sequencing was performed on PBMCs. The receptors derive from a human donor in good health (CMV status not recorded). Some clones in this sample may be carry-over from other donors' samples.

This clonotype was detected many times. The V and J genes are TRBV7-2 and TRBJ1-1; D gene uncertain. The CDR3 is made up of 14 amino acids. CDR1 and CDR2 from the germline V gene are SGHTA and FQGNSA. The germline V and J ends were trimmed by 3 bases and 0 bases, with 8 bases remaining between them. As DNA, the CDR3 is TGTGCCAGCAGCTTGTGGCAACTGAACACTGAAGCTTTCTTT. Its protein product is CASSLWQLNTEAFF.

This clonotype was seen more than once but under ten times. The chain recombines TRBV10-3 with TRBJ1-1; TRBD1 might be the D (5 bases). The V end lost 4 bases, the J end lost 12 bases, and 21 bases lay between the germline ends. The CDR3 contains 14 residues. Germline V gene sequence: CDR1 ENHRY, CDR2 SYGVKD. The CDR3 spells CAISGDAGFREPFF. In nucleotides, the CDR3 is TGTGCCATCAGTGGGGACGCCGGATTTAGAGAACCTTTCTTT.

This rearrangement joins TRBV6-5 to TRBJ1-4, with D perhaps TRBD1 (6 bases). This CDR3 is 13 amino acids long. Germline V gene lookup returns CDR1 MNHEY and CDR2 SVGAGI. V gave up 7 bases and J gave up 10 bases, with 16 bases separating them. CDR3 bases: TGTGCCAGCACCTGGGGGCCTCAAGGAAAACTGTTTTTT. This sequence encodes CASTWGPQGKLFF.

This clonotype was seen repeatedly, ten times or more. The chain is built from TRBV7-6 and TRBJ1-1; no definite D call. The V and J ends lost 5 bases and 4 bases respectively, with 11 bases between them. The CDR3 has 13 amino acids. Per germline, CDR1 SGHVS and CDR2 FNYEAQ. In DNA form, the CDR3 reads TGTGCCAGCAGCAAGGACCGATCCACTGAAGCTTTCTTT. This encodes CASSKDRSTEAFF.

The chain uses TRBV5-6 and TRBJ2-3, with D maybe TRBD1 (5 bases). The V gene lost 1 base and the J gene lost 2 bases, with 14 bases spanning the gap. This CDR3 region has 16 residues. Germline V lookup: CDR1 SGHDT, CDR2 YYEEEE. The CDR3 DNA reads TGTGCCAGCAGCTTGTGGCAGGGTGTGGACACAGATACGCAGTATTTT. This sequence encodes CASSLWQGVDTDTQYF.

The table lists this clonotype with a count of one. The chain carries TRBV12-3 or TRBV12-4 and TRBJ1-2, with a possible D match to TRBD1 (6 bases). The ends were cut back, 9 bases at V and 6 bases at J, with 20 bases in the middle. The CDR3 sequence is 14 residues long. DNA for the CDR3: TGTGCCAGGGAACCGGGACACGGCGGTCATGGCTACACCTTC. Its protein is CAREPGHGGHGYTF.

The chain carries TRBV6-2 or TRBV6-3 and TRBJ2-4, with TRBD2 matching over 7 bases. The length of the CDR3 is 15 residues. Germline CDR1 and CDR2: MNHEY and SVGEGT. The V segment lost 6 bases and the J segment 4 bases; nucleotides outside the gene matches: 9. The CDR3 sequence: CASRPPGGGKNIQYF. The CDR3 DNA is TGTGCCAGCAGACCGCCGGGAGGTGGTAAAAACATTCAGTACTTC.

There are many counts of this clonotype. The V call is TRBV7-2, the J call TRBJ2-1; 12 nucleotides agree with TRBD2. The CDR3 is 18 residues long. The ends lost 4 bases at V and 9 bases at J; junction bases unmatched: 16. Per the germline V gene, CDR1 is SGHTA and CDR2 is FQGNSA. The CDR3 loop reads CASSSPTSGSSRTGEQFF. CDR3 DNA: TGTGCCAGCAGCTCCCCGACTAGCGGGAGTTCCCGGACTGGTGAGCAGTTCTTC.

The chain couples TRBV4-3 to TRBJ1-2; 7 bases match TRBD1. With 4 bases clipped from V and 2 bases from J, the junction kept 13 bases outside the gene matches. The CDR3 has 17 amino acids. Germline V gene data show CDR1 as LGHNA and CDR2 as YSLEER. CDR3 sequence (DNA): TGCGCCAGCAGCCTCTTTGCAACAGGGGCCGGGAACTATGGCTACACCTTC. It specifies CASSLFATGAGNYGYTF.

The chain combines TRBV24-1 with TRBJ2-2; 9 nucleotides line up with TRBD1. Germline V gene lookup returns CDR1 KGHDR and CDR2 SFDVKD. The length of the CDR3 is 15 residues. The V gene end was trimmed by 7 bases and the J gene end by 7 bases; junction bases not matched to a gene: 9. This CDR3 reads CATSRDRVASGELFF. The CDR3 DNA follows: TGTGCCACCAGCCGGGACAGGGTGGCGAGCGGGGAGCTGTTTTTT.

This clonotype was counted a single time. The CDR3 coding sequence is TGTGCCAGTAGTGCGGGACAGCGGAATCAGCCCCAGCATTTT. It yields the protein CASSAGQRNQPQHF. The chain is built from TRBV19 and TRBJ1-5, with 7 nucleotides matching TRBD1. The J segment lost 4 bases and the V segment lost 5 bases, leaving 5 bases of the junction unmatched. This CDR3 comprises 14 residues. Germline V gives CDR1 LNHDA, CDR2 SQIVND (reference sequence).

This clonotype was recorded many times. The chain combines TRBV28 with TRBJ1-4; D gene unclear. Germline CDR1 is MDHEN and CDR2 is SYDVKM. CDR3 size: 14 residues. Trimming removed 5 bases from V and 6 bases from J, with 13 bases in between. CDR3 region: CASSITANYEKLFF. The CDR3 DNA follows: TGTGCCAGCAGTATTACAGCGAACTATGAAAAACTGTTTTTT.

This clonotype was counted a single time. This chain uses TRBV3-1 with TRBJ2-5, with 8 bases that match TRBD1. The CDR3 covers 16 residues. CDR1 LGHDT and CDR2 YNNKEL come from the germline V gene (reference sequence). Trimming cost V 8 bases and J 5 bases; bases outside gene matches: 16. Written as DNA, the CDR3 is TGTGCCAGCGAACAACGAACAGGGGGACCAAAGGAGACCCAGTACTTC. Its translation: CASEQRTGGPKETQYF.

CDR3 sequence reads: CASSQVGTVNSPLHF. The CDR3 DNA is TGCGCCAGCAGCCAAGTCGGGACGGTCAATTCACCCCTCCACTTT. This chain links TRBV4-1 with TRBJ1-6, with D possibly matching TRBD1 (5 bases). Trimming shortened V by 1 base and J by 7 bases, and 11 bases separated the two germline ends. Germline V gene data show CDR1 as MGHRA and CDR2 as YSYEKL. This CDR3 has 15 residues.

The chain uses TRBV7-8 and TRBJ2-7; 10 bases are shared with TRBD2. CDR1 and CDR2 (germline): SGHVS, FQNEAQ. J gave up 2 bases and V 5 bases, and 6 bases lay outside the gene matches. The CDR3 is 15 residues long. The CDR3 DNA is TGTGCCAGCAGCCTCGGACTAGCGGTTACCTACGAGCAGTACTTC. This encodes CASSLGLAVTYEQYF.

This clonotype has more than one count but fewer than ten. The chain joins TRBV2 to TRBJ2-2; TRBD2 matches 9 bases. Germline CDR1 SNHLY, CDR2 FYNNEI. J lost 6 bases, V lost 3 bases, and 8 bases had no gene match. This CDR3 has 16 residues. The CDR3 nucleotides are TGTGCCAGCAGTGACCCGGGACAGCGGGGGGCCGGGGAGCTGTTTTTT. Amino acid sequence: CASSDPGQRGAGELFF.

The V call is TRBV6-5, the J call TRBJ2-3; unclear D gene. Germline loops: CDR1 MNHEY, CDR2 SVGAGI. V was cut by 6 bases and J by 2 bases, with 9 bases left in between. This CDR3 spans 13 amino acids. The CDR3 here is CASRDGFTDTQYF. The DNA of the CDR3 is TGTGCCAGCAGAGACGGCTTCACAGATACGCAGTATTTT.

This clonotype came up many times. The rearrangement joins TRBV7-6 to TRBJ2-5, with 13 bases that match TRBD2. The length of the CDR3 is 16 residues. Germline V gives CDR1 SGHVS, CDR2 FNYEAQ. Losses at the gene ends were 5 bases for V and 4 bases for J; bases not matched to a gene: 7. In nucleotides, the CDR3 is TGTGCCAGCAGCCTTACTAGCGGGGGGGCCAGAGAGACCCAGTACTTC. It specifies CASSLTSGGARETQYF.

This clonotype was detected many times. The chain joins TRBV7-2 to TRBJ2-3; D is unclear. Trimming cost V 3 bases and J 2 bases, with 0 bases left between them. CDR3 length: 11 residues. Germline V gene data show CDR1 as SGHTA and CDR2 as FQGNSA. The CDR3 loop is CASSFTDTQYF. CDR3 in DNA: TGTGCCAGCAGCTTCACAGATACGCAGTATTTT.

This clonotype was seen only a few times. This chain links TRBV28 with TRBJ2-1; weak D call: TRBD2 (6 bases). CDR3 size: 16 residues. The ends were cut back, 5 bases at V and 4 bases at J, with 18 bases in the middle. Germline CDR1 and CDR2: MDHEN and SYDVKM. The CDR3 loop is CASSRHWVGGYNEQFF. CDR3 nucleotides: TGTGCCAGCAGTCGGCACTGGGTGGGAGGATACAATGAGCAGTTCTTC. The full variable domain, its missing parts supplied by reference TRBV28 and TRBJ2-1, is DVKVTQSSRYLVKRTGEKVFLECVQDMDHENMFWYRQDPGLGLRLIYFSYDVKMKEKGDIPEGYSVSREKKERFSLILESASTNQTSMYLCASSRHWVGGYNEQFFGPGTRLTVL.

The sample holds many counts of this clonotype. The genes are TRBV7-9 and TRBJ1-5; a weak D match, TRBD1 (6 bases). The CDR3 extends over 17 amino acids. Germline V gene lookup returns CDR1 SEHNR and CDR2 FQNEAQ (reference sequence). Trimming removed 0 bases at V and 0 bases at J, with 12 bases between. Written as DNA, the CDR3 is TGTGCCAGCAGCTTAGCCGGGGGCCCCTATAGCAATCAGCCCCAGCATTTT. This codes for CASSLAGGPYSNQPQHF.

There are a few counts of this clonotype. The chain recombines TRBV7-6 with TRBJ2-2; D is possibly TRBD2 (6 bases). V lost 4 bases and J 7 bases, leaving 13 bases between the germline ends. CDR1 and CDR2 (germline): SGHVS, FNYEAQ. This CDR3 spans 14 amino acids. CDR3 in amino acids: CASSSGLRGGELFF. In DNA, the CDR3 is TGTGCCAGCAGCTCGGGACTCCGGGGCGGGGAGCTGTTTTTT.

V and J are TRBV9 and TRBJ1-2; 8 bases are a match to TRBD1. Germline-derived CDR1 and CDR2 are SGDLS and YYNGEE. The CDR3 has 14 amino acids. V gave up 6 bases and J gave up 6 bases; unmatched junction bases: 10. CDR3: CASILQPGGHGYTF. The CDR3 DNA reads as TGTGCCAGCATCTTACAACCAGGGGGCCATGGCTACACCTTC.

The table lists this clonotype with a few counts. The rearrangement uses TRBV12-3 or TRBV12-4 and TRBJ2-7; perhaps TRBD2 as D (5 bases). The CDR3 consists of 12 residues. Trimming left V 0 bases short and J 6 bases short, with 6 bases between. The DNA of the CDR3 is TGTGCCAGCAGTTTAGCCGGGGTCGAGCAGTACTTC. Translation: CASSLAGVEQYF.

This clonotype was seen ten or more times. The chain carries TRBV7-3 and TRBJ2-5; 9 positions match TRBD2. Trimming took 5 bases from V and 3 from J; bases not matched to a gene: 1. Germline loops: CDR1 SGHTA, CDR2 FQGTGA. The CDR3 loop spans 13 amino acids. For the CDR3, the DNA is TGTGCCAGCAGCCGACTAGCGGAAGAGACCCAGTACTTC. This codes for CASSRLAEETQYF.

This clonotype has just a few counts. The V call is TRBV2, the J call TRBJ2-7; TRBD2 matches 7 bases. This CDR3 has 18 amino acids. The ends lost 2 bases at V and 3 bases at J; junction bases unmatched: 16. Germline V gives CDR1 SNHLY, CDR2 FYNNEI. CDR3: CASSEFDLAGGGIYEQYF. Written as DNA, the CDR3 is TGTGCCAGCAGTGAATTCGACTTAGCGGGCGGGGGTATCTACGAGCAGTACTTC.

The CDR3 protein is CASTLTPGLLYEQYF. CDR3 coding DNA: TGTGCCAGCACTTTAACGCCGGGACTTCTATACGAGCAGTACTTC. The chain is built from TRBV7-2 and TRBJ2-7; possibly TRBD2 for D (6 bases). Germline V lookup: CDR1 SGHTA, CDR2 FQGNSA. Trimming removed 7 bases at V and 4 bases at J, with 20 bases between. The CDR3 has 15 residues.

This clonotype was seen more than once but under ten times. This chain joins TRBV28 and TRBJ2-7; 9 bases are shared with TRBD1. J lost 2 bases, V lost 2 bases, and 4 bases had no gene match. The germline V gene has CDR1 MDHEN and CDR2 SYDVKM. CDR3 length: 15 residues. The CDR3 coding sequence is TGTGCCAGCAGTTTAGAAGGGGACAGGGCCTACGAGCAGTACTTC. It specifies CASSLEGDRAYEQYF.

The V and J genes are TRBV28 and TRBJ1-1; tentatively, D is TRBD1 (6 bases). Trimming took 6 bases from V and 10 from J, leaving 15 bases between them. The CDR3 spans 12 residues. Germline assignment: CDR1 MDHEN and CDR2 SYDVKM. CDR3 in DNA: TGTGCCAGCAGACAACTCAGGGGTAGAGCTTTCTTT. Translating it yields CASRQLRGRAFF.

This clonotype was counted a few times. V gene TRBV6-5 combines with J gene TRBJ2-5; TRBD2 aligns across 7 bases. V was pared by 6 bases and J by 0 bases, with 10 bases of the junction left unmatched. The CDR3 spans 16 residues. Germline lookup yields CDR1 MNHEY and CDR2 SVGAGI. CDR3 residues: CASSPLGSGYQETQYF. The CDR3 region has the DNA TGTGCCAGCAGCCCCCTCGGTAGCGGGTACCAAGAGACCCAGTACTTC.

V and J are TRBV12-3 or TRBV12-4 and TRBJ2-6; D is unresolved. V was cut by 3 bases and J by 1 base, with 10 bases left in between. The CDR3 runs to 16 residues. CDR3 DNA sequence: TGTGCCAGCAGTTTCGTGGGGTCATCTGGGGCCAACGTCCTGACTTTC. Protein product: CASSFVGSSGANVLTF.